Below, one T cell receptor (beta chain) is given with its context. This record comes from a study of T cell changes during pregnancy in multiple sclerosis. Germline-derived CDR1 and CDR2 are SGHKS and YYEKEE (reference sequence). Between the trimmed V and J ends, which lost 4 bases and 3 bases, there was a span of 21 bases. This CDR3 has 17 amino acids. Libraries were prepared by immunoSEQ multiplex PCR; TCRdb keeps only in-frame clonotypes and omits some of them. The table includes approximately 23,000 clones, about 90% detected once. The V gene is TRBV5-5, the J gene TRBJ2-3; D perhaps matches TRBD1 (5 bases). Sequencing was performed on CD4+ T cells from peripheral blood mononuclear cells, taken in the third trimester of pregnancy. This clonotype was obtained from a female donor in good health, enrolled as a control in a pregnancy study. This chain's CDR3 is CASSPPTVQQRTDTQYF. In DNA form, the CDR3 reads TGTGCCAGCAGCCCCCCGACAGTGCAACAGAGGACAGATACGCAGTATTTT.